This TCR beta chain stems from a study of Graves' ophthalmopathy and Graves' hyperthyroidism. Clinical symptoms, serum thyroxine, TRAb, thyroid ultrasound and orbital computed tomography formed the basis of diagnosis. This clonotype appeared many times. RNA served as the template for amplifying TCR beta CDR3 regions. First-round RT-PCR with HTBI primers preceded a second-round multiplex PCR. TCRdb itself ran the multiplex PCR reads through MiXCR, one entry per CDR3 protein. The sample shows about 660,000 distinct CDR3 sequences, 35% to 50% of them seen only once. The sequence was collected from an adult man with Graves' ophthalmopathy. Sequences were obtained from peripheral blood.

CDR3 in amino acids: CASSLKTGGWYEQYF. The CDR3 coding sequence is TGTGCCAGCAGCTTAAAAACAGGGGGTTGGTACGAGCAGTACTTC. The V call is TRBV7-6, the J call TRBJ2-7; 8 bases line up with TRBD1. Trimming took 2 bases from V and 4 from J; bases not matched to a gene: 7. The CDR3 has 15 amino acids. Germline V gene sequence: CDR1 SGHVS, CDR2 FNYEAQ. Combining the CDR3 with reference TRBV7-6 and TRBJ2-7 gives the whole variable domain GAGVSQSPRYKVTKRGQDVALRCDPISGHVSLYWYRQALGQGPEFLTYFNYEAQQDKSGLPNDRFSAERPEGSISTLTIQRTEQRDSAMYRCASSLKTGGWYEQYFGPGTRLTVT.